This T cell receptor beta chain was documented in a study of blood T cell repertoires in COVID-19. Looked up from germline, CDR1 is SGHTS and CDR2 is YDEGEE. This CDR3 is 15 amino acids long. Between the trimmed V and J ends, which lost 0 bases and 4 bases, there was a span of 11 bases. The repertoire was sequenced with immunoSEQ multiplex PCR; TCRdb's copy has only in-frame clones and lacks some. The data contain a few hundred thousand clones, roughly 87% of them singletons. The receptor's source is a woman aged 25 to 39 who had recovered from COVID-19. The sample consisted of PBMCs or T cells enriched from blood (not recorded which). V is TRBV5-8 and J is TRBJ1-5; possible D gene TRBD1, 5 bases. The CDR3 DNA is TGTGCCAGCAGCTTGGCCCGGACAAGTAATCAGCCCCAGCATTTT. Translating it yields CASSLARTSNQPQHF.